Shown below are 23 T cell receptor beta chains from a single sample sequenced in a study of T-cell reconstitution after alpha-beta-depleted transplantation in children. Unique molecular identifiers were built into the TCRbeta library. TCRdb used MiXCR to reprocess the PCR reads, holding one entry per CDR3 protein. The sample lists approximately 270,000 distinct CDR3 sequences; more than 20% were seen once. This sample comprised PBMCs, mostly from graft donor cells, obtained 360 days after TCRalphabeta/CD19-depleted stem cell transplant. These receptors originate from a female patient aged 2 to 10 who had a stem cell transplant for congenital amegakaryocytic thrombocytopenia, so the T cells may come from the graft donor.

The chain links TRBV20-1 to TRBJ2-4, with D possibly matching TRBD1 (5 bases). V dropped 3 bases and J dropped 0 bases, with 6 bases sitting between them. CDR1 and CDR2 from the germline V gene are DFQATT and SNEGSKA (reference sequence). The CDR3 consists of 13 residues. Here the CDR3 DNA reads TGCAGTGCTAGCAGGGTAGCCAAAAACATTCAGTACTTC. Amino acid sequence: CSASRVAKNIQYF.

V gene TRBV5-1 combines with J gene TRBJ2-7, with D perhaps TRBD1 or TRBD2 (7 bases each). The length of the CDR3 is 17 residues. Germline CDR1 is SGHRS and CDR2 is YFSETQ. V lost 4 bases and J 2 bases, leaving 22 bases between the germline ends. Written as DNA, the CDR3 is TGCGCCAGCAGCCATGAGGGACCGACAGGGAGGGCCTACGAGCAGTACTTC. This translates into CASSHEGPTGRAYEQYF.

The table lists this clonotype with a few counts. This chain uses TRBV4-2 with TRBJ2-7, with 12 positions matching TRBD2. This CDR3 region has 17 residues. From germline, CDR1 is LGHNA and CDR2 YNFKEQ. V lost 3 bases to trimming and J lost 3 bases; unmatched junction nucleotides: 9. This CDR3 is CASSQEAGTSGLYEQYF. The CDR3 region has the DNA TGTGCCAGCAGCCAGGAAGCCGGGACTAGCGGGCTCTACGAGCAGTACTTC.

The chain carries TRBV12-3 or TRBV12-4 and TRBJ2-1; 12 bases match TRBD2. The CDR3 is made up of 18 amino acids. Trimming removed 5 bases from V and 8 bases from J; junction bases left unmatched: 16. The CDR3 bases are TGTGCCAGCAGTAAAACACAGACTAGCGGGAGTATTTGGCATGAGCAGTTCTTC. Amino acid sequence: CASSKTQTSGSIWHEQFF.

The gene calls are TRBV15 and TRBJ2-7; possible D gene TRBD1, 5 bases. V lost 1 base to trimming and J lost 6 bases, with 13 bases between them. From germline, CDR1 is LNHNV and CDR2 YYDKDF (reference sequence). The CDR3 totals 14 residues. CDR3 loop: CATSRGREGLEQYF. For the CDR3, the DNA is TGTGCCACCAGCAGAGGCAGGGAAGGGCTCGAGCAGTACTTC.

The chain carries TRBV28 and TRBJ2-1; D is uncertain. With 1 base removed from V and 6 bases from J, the gap between germline ends came to 10 bases. There are 14 residues in the CDR3. Per germline, CDR1 MDHEN and CDR2 SYDVKM. DNA of the CDR3: TGTGCCAGCAGTTTATCGCCGAAGCTCAATGAGCAGTTCTTC. Encoded protein: CASSLSPKLNEQFF.

The V call is TRBV5-1, the J call TRBJ1-4; D may be TRBD1 (6 bases). The V and J ends lost 2 bases and 4 bases respectively, with 9 bases between them. The CDR3 covers 14 residues. Germline V gene sequence: CDR1 SGHRS, CDR2 YFSETQ. The CDR3 coding sequence is TGCGCCAGCAGCTTATGGGACATTAATGAAAAACTGTTTTTT. It specifies CASSLWDINEKLFF.

The chain is built from TRBV20-1 and TRBJ2-2; 9 bases line up with TRBD2. Germline trimming cut 1 base from V and 2 bases from J; bases unmatched to any gene: 5. The CDR3 is 16 amino acids. The germline CDR1 and CDR2 sequences are DFQATT and SNEGSKA (reference sequence). CDR3 sequence reads: CSARVASGANTGELFF. For the CDR3, the DNA is TGCAGTGCTAGAGTGGCTAGCGGGGCTAACACCGGGGAGCTGTTTTTT.

This clonotype was detected only once. The chain recombines TRBV29-1 with TRBJ2-3; no reliable D call. Germline loops: CDR1 SQVTM, CDR2 ANQGSEA. This CDR3 contains 13 residues. V was shortened by 3 bases and J by 2 bases, with 9 bases between the two germline ends. The CDR3 DNA reads TGCAGCGTTGATATGGGATACACAGATACGCAGTATTTT. This gives the protein CSVDMGYTDTQYF.

This sequence joins TRBV4-1 and TRBJ2-7, with TRBD1 identical over 7 bases. J lost 7 bases, V lost 4 bases, and 10 bases had no gene match. The CDR3 length is 14 residues. Germline CDR1 reads MGHRA; CDR2 reads YSYEKL. The CDR3 DNA reads TGCGCCAGCAGCCGAACAGGGGTCGGTATGGAGCAGTACTTC. Translation: CASSRTGVGMEQYF.

The chain joins TRBV25-1 to TRBJ2-5, with D perhaps TRBD2 (5 bases). CDR3 length: 15 residues. The V end was cut by 6 bases, the J end by 5 bases, with 19 bases between. Germline V gene data show CDR1 as MGHDK and CDR2 as SYGVNS. The CDR3 sequence is CASSPARPGEETQYF. The CDR3 nucleotides read TGTGCCAGCAGCCCGGCCCGGCCCGGGGAGGAGACCCAGTACTTC. The full variable domain, with the rest looked up from reference TRBV25-1 and TRBJ2-5, is EADIYQTPRYLVIGTGKKITLECSQTMGHDKMYWYQQDPGMELHLIHYSYGVNSTEKGDLSSESTVSRIRTEHFPLTLESARPSHTSQYLCASSPARPGEETQYFGPGTRLLVL.

The table lists this clonotype with a few counts. The chain recombines TRBV5-1 with TRBJ2-7; unclear D gene. V lost 0 bases to trimming and J lost 5 bases, with 9 bases between them. Looked up from germline, CDR1 is SGHRS and CDR2 is YFSETQ. The CDR3 length is 13 residues. The CDR3 spells CASSLDSANEQYF. The CDR3 DNA follows: TGCGCCAGCAGCTTGGACAGTGCAAACGAGCAGTACTTC.

This clonotype was detected a few times. The chain couples TRBV19 to TRBJ2-7; 9 bases are a match to TRBD1. This CDR3 region has 14 residues. Germline CDR1 reads LNHDA; CDR2 reads SQIVND (reference sequence). Germline trimming cut 3 bases from V and 2 bases from J; bases unmatched to any gene: 2. The CDR3: CASSIGTGTYEQYF. The CDR3 coding sequence is TGTGCCAGTAGTATCGGGACAGGGACCTACGAGCAGTACTTC.

This clonotype was counted only a few times. The chain employs TRBV4-1 and TRBJ2-1, with D maybe TRBD1 (5 bases). This CDR3 comprises 16 residues. Germline V gene data show CDR1 as MGHRA and CDR2 as YSYEKL. The ends were cut back, 3 bases at V and 4 bases at J, with 16 bases in the middle. The CDR3 protein is CASSHRQADRYNEQFF. The DNA of the CDR3 is TGCGCCAGCAGCCATAGGCAGGCAGACAGATACAATGAGCAGTTCTTC.

In its sample, this clonotype was seen once. The J gene is TRBJ2-1, the V gene TRBV13, with TRBD1 identical over 7 bases. Germline-derived CDR1 and CDR2 are PRHDT and FYEKMQ (reference sequence). V trimming: 9 bases; J trimming: 3 bases; junction bases outside the gene matches: 11. This CDR3 contains 15 residues. CDR3 loop: CASTLGTEGYNEQFF. The CDR3 coding sequence is TGTGCCAGTACTTTGGGGACAGAAGGCTACAATGAGCAGTTCTTC.

The V and J genes are TRBV4-1 and TRBJ2-7, with no clear D. V gave up 4 bases and J gave up 2 bases, with 9 bases separating them. Germline loops: CDR1 MGHRA, CDR2 YSYEKL. The length of the CDR3 is 13 residues. CDR3 in DNA: TGCGCCAGCAGCCGATACGGCACCTACGAGCAGTACTTC. Residues: CASSRYGTYEQYF.

The DNA for the CDR3 is TGCGCCAGCAGTACGGGGACTGATAAAGAGACCCAGTACTTC. Translated, it gives CASSTGTDKETQYF. The chain has TRBV10-1 and TRBJ2-5; D perhaps matches TRBD2 (6 bases). CDR3 size: 14 residues. V was trimmed by 5 bases and J by 3 bases, leaving 13 bases between them. Per germline, CDR1 WNHNN and CDR2 SYGVQD (reference sequence).

In this sample, this clonotype turned up many times. The V gene is TRBV29-1, the J gene TRBJ1-2; 8 bases align to TRBD1. CDR1 is SQVTM, CDR2 ANQGSEA, per germline. There are 15 residues in the CDR3. The trim removed 0 bases at V and 4 bases at J, leaving 7 bases unmatched. In DNA, the CDR3 is TGCAGCGTTGAAGATAGGACAGGGAACCTCTATGGCTACACCTTC. It specifies CSVEDRTGNLYGYTF.

This chain connects TRBV3-1 to TRBJ2-3, with D uncertain. The CDR3 runs to 16 residues. V was trimmed by 0 bases and J by 6 bases, leaving 16 bases between them. Germline-derived CDR1 and CDR2 are LGHDT and YNNKEL (reference sequence). In nucleotides, the CDR3 is TGTGCCAGCAGCCAAGATCTTGCTACCTTCGGGGATACGCAGTATTTT. Encoded protein: CASSQDLATFGDTQYF.

This clonotype has a handful of counts. One junction end does not reproduce the germline sequence, and a read error may be involved. The chain couples TRBV20-1 to TRBJ1-1, with TRBD1 matching over 7 bases. The CDR3 consists of 13 residues. Germline V gene sequence: CDR1 DFQATT, CDR2 SNEGSKA (reference sequence). The CDR3 loop is CSARGDSRPGAFF. The DNA of the CDR3 is TGCAGTGCCAGAGGGGACAGCCGACCGGGAGCTTTCTTT.

This clonotype was seen a handful of times. The V call is TRBV4-1, the J call TRBJ2-3; 9 positions agree with TRBD1. Trimming at V came to 0 bases and at J to 9 bases, leaving 4 bases not matched to a gene. The CDR3 totals 14 residues. Germline values: CDR1 MGHRA, CDR2 YSYEKL. The CDR3 bases are TGCGCCAGCAGCCAAGATGCGGGACAGGGAACGCAGTATTTT. This sequence encodes CASSQDAGQGTQYF.

Concerning this clonotype: The junction and the germline gene differ at one end; a read error may be behind it. The chain carries TRBV12-3 or TRBV12-4 and TRBJ1-2; 11 bases are shared with TRBD1. CDR3 length equals 15 residues. The CDR3 DNA follows: TGTGCCAGCAGTTCAAACACGTCGCCCCCCGGGACAGGGGGCTTC. This codes for CASSSNTSPPGTGGF.

Only a few counts were recorded for this clonotype. The V gene is TRBV12-3 or TRBV12-4, the J gene TRBJ2-7; D gene ambiguous. The CDR3 has 13 amino acids. V lost 5 bases and J 3 bases, leaving 11 bases between the germline ends. CDR3 amino acids: CASSPQLGYEQYF. The CDR3 DNA sequence: TGTGCCAGCAGTCCACAATTGGGCTACGAGCAGTACTTC.